The present T cell receptor beta chain was sequenced within a study of blood T cells in healthy people across ages. Findings and limits, study-wide: In long-lived donors, naive CD4+ cell counts and diversity exceeded those of aged donors.

About this clonotype itself: Its antigen remains unknown.

For the second PCR, which ran for about 6 to 11 cycles, a sample-barcoded 5' primer and a J-beta primer mix were used. Using its own MiXCR run on the 5' RACE reads, TCRdb lists one record per CDR3 protein. The table records 850,000 to 1,000,000 distinct CDR3 sequences, roughly 51% of them present only once. Sequences were obtained from blood. The origin of this receptor is a woman aged 60-70 years in good health.

CDR3 in amino acids: CASSPDDSSSYEQYF. Here the CDR3 DNA reads TGTGCCAGCAGCCCGGACGACTCCAGCTCCTACGAGCAGTACTTC. The V call is TRBV9, the J call TRBJ2-7; D unresolved. Looked up from germline, CDR1 is SGDLS and CDR2 is YYNGEE. The CDR3 contains 15 residues. Trimming removed 4 bases at V and 0 bases at J, with 14 bases between.